This is a list of T cell receptor beta chains from one sample in a study of blood T cell repertoires in COVID-19. Method: immunoSEQ multiplex PCR; TCRdb's copy keeps in-frame clones and lacks some. The data hold around 220,000 clones, with more than 70% observed a single time. The sequencing sample was made of PBMCs or T cells enriched from blood (not recorded which). All receptors derive from a woman in her thirties or forties with acute COVID-19. The CDR3 runs from the conserved cysteine through the conserved F or W. Fields, in order: D gene, J gene, V gene, CDR3 protein. D genes are given only for firm matches.

d_call: NA
j_call: TRBJ1-1
v_call: TRBV18
cdr3_aa: CASSLNGRLWLNTEAFF

d_call: NA
j_call: TRBJ1-3
v_call: TRBV5-5
cdr3_aa: CASSLDGRRNTIYF

d_call: TRBD1
j_call: TRBJ1-1
v_call: TRBV19
cdr3_aa: CASISPGGTEAFF

d_call: TRBD1
j_call: TRBJ1-1
v_call: TRBV6-5
cdr3_aa: CASSTSRDRDTEAFF

d_call: TRBD2
j_call: TRBJ2-1
v_call: TRBV24-1
cdr3_aa: CATDNLAGDEQFF

d_call: NA
j_call: TRBJ1-1
v_call: TRBV21-1
cdr3_aa: CASSKGASFQGPNTEAFF

d_call: TRBD1
j_call: TRBJ1-2
v_call: TRBV9
cdr3_aa: CASSPSTGEVDGYTF

d_call: TRBD1
j_call: TRBJ1-4
v_call: TRBV11-2
cdr3_aa: CASSLQQGFNEKLFF

d_call: NA
j_call: TRBJ2-6
v_call: TRBV14
cdr3_aa: CASSQDRRAGANVLTF

d_call: NA
j_call: TRBJ1-4
v_call: TRBV30
cdr3_aa: CAWDTAGEKLFF

d_call: NA
j_call: TRBJ1-6
v_call: TRBV2
cdr3_aa: CASRPIARKGSSPLHF

d_call: NA
j_call: TRBJ2-5
v_call: TRBV2
cdr3_aa: CASKFGRQETQYF

d_call: TRBD1
j_call: TRBJ2-2
v_call: TRBV10-2
cdr3_aa: CASRPSGQGYTGELFF

d_call: TRBD1
j_call: TRBJ1-4
v_call: TRBV5-1
cdr3_aa: CASSRRPGQPNEKLFF

d_call: NA
j_call: TRBJ2-5
v_call: TRBV5-4
cdr3_aa: CASSLGSADQETQYF

d_call: TRBD1
j_call: TRBJ1-6
v_call: TRBV7-9
cdr3_aa: CASSPSRDRGDSPLHF

d_call: TRBD2
j_call: TRBJ2-1
v_call: TRBV29-1
cdr3_aa: CSVELRRTSGNYQQFF

d_call: NA
j_call: TRBJ1-5
v_call: TRBV19
cdr3_aa: CASIPSGGLQPQHF

d_call: TRBD1
j_call: TRBJ1-1
v_call: TRBV19
cdr3_aa: CASSPGDRVNTEAFF

d_call: NA
j_call: TRBJ1-6
v_call: TRBV3-1/TRBV3-2
cdr3_aa: CASSNGSLNSPLHF

d_call: NA
j_call: TRBJ1-3
v_call: TRBV28
cdr3_aa: CASSSLGGSAGNTIYF

d_call: NA
j_call: TRBJ1-1
v_call: TRBV23-1
cdr3_aa: CASSQSLPTGGAFF

d_call: NA
j_call: TRBJ2-2
v_call: TRBV7-2
cdr3_aa: CASSAAGAGTGELFF

d_call: NA
j_call: TRBJ1-6
v_call: TRBV20-1
cdr3_aa: CSASPRGRPNSPLHF

d_call: NA
j_call: TRBJ1-4
v_call: TRBV7-2
cdr3_aa: CASSLEQGFEEKLFF

d_call: NA
j_call: TRBJ2-5
v_call: TRBV6-6
cdr3_aa: CASSYPAQGGWETQYF

d_call: NA
j_call: TRBJ1-3
v_call: TRBV7-8
cdr3_aa: CASSLATIGSGNTIYF

d_call: TRBD2
j_call: TRBJ2-2
v_call: TRBV11-3
cdr3_aa: CASSSPPPGLVRTGELFF

d_call: NA
j_call: TRBJ1-4
v_call: TRBV14
cdr3_aa: CASSQGERGNEKLFF

d_call: TRBD1
j_call: TRBJ1-1
v_call: TRBV30
cdr3_aa: CAWGQGGNTEAFF

d_call: TRBD1
j_call: TRBJ1-1
v_call: TRBV27
cdr3_aa: CASSSWTGFPNTEAFF

d_call: TRBD1
j_call: TRBJ2-4
v_call: TRBV6-2/TRBV6-3
cdr3_aa: CASSYRDSENIQYF

d_call: TRBD1
j_call: TRBJ1-1
v_call: TRBV10-3
cdr3_aa: CAIRAGQGDTEAFF

d_call: TRBD1
j_call: TRBJ1-5
v_call: TRBV6-2/TRBV6-3
cdr3_aa: CASSHRTGSQPQHF

d_call: NA
j_call: TRBJ1-5
v_call: TRBV24-1
cdr3_aa: CATSDPRGGAQPQHF

d_call: TRBD1
j_call: TRBJ1-4
v_call: TRBV9
cdr3_aa: CASSPGQGHEKLFF

d_call: NA
j_call: TRBJ1-5
v_call: TRBV10-3
cdr3_aa: CAISDTLPSNQPQHF

d_call: NA
j_call: TRBJ1-5
v_call: TRBV24-1
cdr3_aa: CATSGAGGNQPQHF

d_call: NA
j_call: TRBJ1-2
v_call: TRBV19
cdr3_aa: CASTLRRRGSNYGYTF

d_call: TRBD1
j_call: TRBJ1-2
v_call: TRBV12-3/TRBV12-4
cdr3_aa: CASRLQGAGGYTF

d_call: NA
j_call: TRBJ2-7
v_call: TRBV12-3/TRBV12-4
cdr3_aa: CASRATETYEQYF

d_call: TRBD2
j_call: TRBJ2-3
v_call: TRBV5-4
cdr3_aa: CASSEGLAGGSTDTQYF

d_call: TRBD2
j_call: TRBJ2-3
v_call: TRBV27
cdr3_aa: CASRLAGGTDTQYF

d_call: NA
j_call: TRBJ1-4
v_call: TRBV6-1
cdr3_aa: CASSEAAQGGEKLFF

d_call: NA
j_call: TRBJ1-4
v_call: TRBV28
cdr3_aa: CASSPPRRGATNEKLFF

d_call: NA
j_call: TRBJ1-4
v_call: TRBV15
cdr3_aa: CATSKGDATNEKLFF

d_call: TRBD1
j_call: TRBJ2-3
v_call: TRBV5-1
cdr3_aa: CASSLGGGPGQGTDTQYF

d_call: TRBD1
j_call: TRBJ1-2
v_call: TRBV6-5
cdr3_aa: CASRGTGRTDYGYTF